A selection of T cell receptor beta chains follows, all from one sample in a study of identifying expanded T cells in peripheral blood. Sequenced by immunoSEQ multiplex PCR; TCRdb stores in-frame clones only, minus some. The table lists 100,000 to 150,000 clones, less than 90% of them singletons. Sequencing used blood. Receptors were obtained from a person aged 18 to 69 in good health. The CDR3 runs from the conserved cysteine through the conserved F or W. D genes are given only for firm matches. Expanded clones get a size class; other rows say once, few or many, or leave the size out.

v_call,d_call,clone_size,cdr3_length,j_call,cdr3_nt,cdr3_aa
TRBV7-3,.,.,14,TRBJ2-2,TGTGCCAGCAGCTTAACGCAGGGCACCGGGGAGCTGTTTTTT,CASSLTQGTGELFF
TRBV20-1,.,many,10,TRBJ2-7,TGCAGTGCTGCCTTTGCGGAGCAGTACTTC,CSAAFAEQYF
TRBV14,TRBD2,.,15,TRBJ2-2,TGTGCCAGCAGCCCTAGCGGGAGACAAACCGGGGAGCTGTTTTTT,CASSPSGRQTGELFF
TRBV11-1,.,few,12,TRBJ1-2,TGTGCCAGCAGCTTAGTTGGAGGGTTCTACACCTTC,CASSLVGGFYTF
TRBV19,.,.,15,TRBJ1-5,TGTGCCAGTAGTATACGCGGCAATAGCAATCAGCCCCAGCATTTT,CASSIRGNSNQPQHF
TRBV5-6,.,.,16,TRBJ2-7,TGTGCCAGCAGAATGTCCGTCCCAGGGGTTGTCTACGAGCAGTACTTC,CASRMSVPGVVYEQYF
TRBV20-1,.,.,11,TRBJ1-5,TGCAGTGCTAGAAACGGTCAGCCCCAGCATTTT,CSARNGQPQHF
TRBV5-1,.,few,14,TRBJ1-1,TGCGCCAGCCTAGAGGGACGATCTAGCACTGAAGCTTTCTTT,CASLEGRSSTEAFF
TRBV6-6,TRBD1,.,14,TRBJ2-7,TGTGCCAGCCGTTCGGGACAGGGGTCCTACGAGCAGTACTTC,CASRSGQGSYEQYF
TRBV5-1,.,.,13,TRBJ2-3,TGCGCCAGCAGCTTGGGGGGCACAGATACGCAGTATTTT,CASSLGGTDTQYF
TRBV30,TRBD2,.,16,TRBJ2-7,TGTGCCTGGAGTCCCCGTAGCGGGCCTAGTGCGAGCGAGCAGTACTTC,CAWSPRSGPSASEQYF
TRBV6-5,TRBD2,.,15,TRBJ2-1,TGTGCCAGCAAACGGGGACTAGCGGGTGTGAATGAGCAGTTCTTC,CASKRGLAGVNEQFF
TRBV4-2,TRBD1,.,15,TRBJ2-2,TGTGCCAGCAGCCGACAGGGTTCGAACACCGGGGAGCTGTTTTTT,CASSRQGSNTGELFF
TRBV5-1,.,.,13,TRBJ1-4,TGCGCCAGCAGCTGGGGGGAAGACGGAAAACTGTTTTTT,CASSWGEDGKLFF
TRBV7-8,.,.,13,TRBJ1-1,TGTGCCAGCAGCAGGGACCGGAACACTGAAGCTTTCTTT,CASSRDRNTEAFF
TRBV5-1,.,.,15,TRBJ1-5,TGCGCCAGCAGCTTGGCCGGGGGCGGCAATCAGCCCCAGCATTTT,CASSLAGGGNQPQHF
TRBV7-9,.,.,15,TRBJ2-5,TGTGCCAGCAGCTTATCCGGGATCGGGAGCGAGACCCAGTACTTC,CASSLSGIGSETQYF
TRBV4-1,.,.,15,TRBJ2-1,TGCGCCAGCAGCCCGAGGGGACTCTCCTACAATGAGCAGTTCTTC,CASSPRGLSYNEQFF
TRBV19,.,.,15,TRBJ1-5,TGTGCCAGTAGGACCCGACAGGCGAGCAATCAGCCCCAGCATTTT,CASRTRQASNQPQHF
TRBV10-3,TRBD1,.,13,TRBJ1-1,TGTGCCATCACGTCCACAGGGGGGACTGAAGCTTTCTTT,CAITSTGGTEAFF
TRBV19,TRBD1,.,14,TRBJ1-3,TGTGCCAGTACTGCAGGGACAGAAGGAAACACCATATATTTT,CASTAGTEGNTIYF
TRBV21-1,.,.,12,TRBJ2-2,TGTGCCAGCAGCAAAGCGCAGAGGGAGCTGTTTTTT,CASSKAQRELFF
TRBV7-2,.,.,15,TRBJ1-2,TGTGCCAGCAGCTTAGGACAGTCAATCTCCTATGGCTACACCTTC,CASSLGQSISYGYTF
TRBV5-1,TRBD1,.,15,TRBJ2-3,TGCGCCAGCAAACTCCCGGGACAGGGTATAGATACGCAGTATTTT,CASKLPGQGIDTQYF
TRBV7-6,.,.,12,TRBJ2-1,TGTGCCAGCAGCTTAGGGATGGATGAGCAGTTCTTC,CASSLGMDEQFF